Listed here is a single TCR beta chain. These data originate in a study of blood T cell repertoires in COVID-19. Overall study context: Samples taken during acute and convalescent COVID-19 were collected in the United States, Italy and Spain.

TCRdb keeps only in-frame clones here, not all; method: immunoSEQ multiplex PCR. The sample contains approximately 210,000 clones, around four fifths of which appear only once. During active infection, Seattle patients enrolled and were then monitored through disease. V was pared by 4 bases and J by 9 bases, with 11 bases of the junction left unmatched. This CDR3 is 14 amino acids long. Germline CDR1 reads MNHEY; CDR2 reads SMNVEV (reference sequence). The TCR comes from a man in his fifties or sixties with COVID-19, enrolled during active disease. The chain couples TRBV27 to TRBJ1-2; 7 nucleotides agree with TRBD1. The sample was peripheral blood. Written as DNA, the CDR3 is TGTGCCAGCAGTTCCCGGACAGGAGTAAAGAGCTACACCTTC. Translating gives CASSSRTGVKSYTF.